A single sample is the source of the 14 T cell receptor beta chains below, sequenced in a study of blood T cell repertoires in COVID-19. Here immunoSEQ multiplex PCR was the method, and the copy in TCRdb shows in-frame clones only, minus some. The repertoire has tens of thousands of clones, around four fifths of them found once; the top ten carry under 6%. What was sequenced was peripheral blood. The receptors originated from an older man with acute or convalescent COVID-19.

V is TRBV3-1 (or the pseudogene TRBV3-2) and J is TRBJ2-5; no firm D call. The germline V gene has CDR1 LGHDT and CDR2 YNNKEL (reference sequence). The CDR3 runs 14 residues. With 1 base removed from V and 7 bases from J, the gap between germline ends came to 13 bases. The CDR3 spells CASSQGGQSGTQYF. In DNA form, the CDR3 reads TGTGCCAGCAGCCAAGGTGGCCAGTCTGGGACCCAGTACTTC.

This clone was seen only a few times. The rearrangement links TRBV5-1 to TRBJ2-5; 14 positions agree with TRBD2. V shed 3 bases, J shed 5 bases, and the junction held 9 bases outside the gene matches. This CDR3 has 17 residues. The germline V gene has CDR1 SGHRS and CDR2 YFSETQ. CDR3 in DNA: TGCGCCAGCAGCTCCGGGACTAGCGGGGGCCTGTGGGAGACCCAGTACTTC. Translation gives CASSSGTSGGLWETQYF. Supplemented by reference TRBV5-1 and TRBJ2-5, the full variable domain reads KAGVTQTPRYLIKTRGQQVTLSCSPISGHRSVSWYQQTPGQGLQFLFEYFSETQRNKGNFPGRFSGRQFSNSRSEMNVSTLELGDSALYLCASSSGTSGGLWETQYFGPGTRLLVL.

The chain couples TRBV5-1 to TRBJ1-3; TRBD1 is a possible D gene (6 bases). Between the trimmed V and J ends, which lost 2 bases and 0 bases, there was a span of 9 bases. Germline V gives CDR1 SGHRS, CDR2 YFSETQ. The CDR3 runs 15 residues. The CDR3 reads CASSFQGHSGNTIYF. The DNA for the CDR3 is TGCGCCAGCAGCTTTCAGGGGCACTCTGGAAACACCATATATTTT.

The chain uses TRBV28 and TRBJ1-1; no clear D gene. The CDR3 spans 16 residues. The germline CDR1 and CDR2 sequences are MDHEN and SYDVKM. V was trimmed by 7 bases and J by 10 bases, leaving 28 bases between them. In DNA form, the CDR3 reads TGTGCCAGCATTTCACTCGGCTTTGGCCCCTTGCGGAGAGCTTTCTTT. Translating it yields CASISLGFGPLRRAFF.

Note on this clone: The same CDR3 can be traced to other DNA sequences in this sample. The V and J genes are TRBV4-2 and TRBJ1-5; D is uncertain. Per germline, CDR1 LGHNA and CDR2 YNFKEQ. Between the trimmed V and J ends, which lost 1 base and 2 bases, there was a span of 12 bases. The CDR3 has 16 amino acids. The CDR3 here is CASSQVGLQGNQPQHF. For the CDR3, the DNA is TGTGCCAGCAGCCAAGTAGGACTCCAGGGCAATCAGCCCCAGCATTTT.

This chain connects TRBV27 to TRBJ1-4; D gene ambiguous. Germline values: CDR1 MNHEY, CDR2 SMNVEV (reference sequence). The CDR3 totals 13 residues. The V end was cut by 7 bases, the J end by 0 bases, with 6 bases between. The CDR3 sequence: CASTGATNEKLFF. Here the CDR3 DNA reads TGTGCCAGCACGGGTGCAACTAATGAAAAACTGTTTTTT.

This CDR3 is CASSRQGSRNEQFF. The CDR3 DNA is TGTGCCAGCAGCCGACAGGGGTCTCGGAATGAGCAGTTCTTC. This sequence joins TRBV5-4 and TRBJ2-1; 8 bases align to TRBD1. The CDR3 has 14 residues. CDR1 SGHNT and CDR2 YYREEE come from the germline V gene (reference sequence). Losses at the gene ends were 4 bases for V and 7 bases for J; bases not matched to a gene: 7.

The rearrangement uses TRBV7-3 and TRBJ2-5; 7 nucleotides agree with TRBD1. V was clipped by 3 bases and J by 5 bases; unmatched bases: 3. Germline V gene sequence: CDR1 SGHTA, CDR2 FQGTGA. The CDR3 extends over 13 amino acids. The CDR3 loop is CASSFNRGETQYF. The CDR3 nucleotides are TGTGCCAGCAGCTTTAACAGGGGTGAGACCCAGTACTTC. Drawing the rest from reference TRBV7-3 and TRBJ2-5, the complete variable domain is GAGVSQTPSNKVTEKGKYVELRCDPISGHTALYWYRQSLGQGPEFLIYFQGTGAADDSGLPNDRFFAVRPEGSVSTLKIQRTERGDSAVYLCASSFNRGETQYFGPGTRLLVL.

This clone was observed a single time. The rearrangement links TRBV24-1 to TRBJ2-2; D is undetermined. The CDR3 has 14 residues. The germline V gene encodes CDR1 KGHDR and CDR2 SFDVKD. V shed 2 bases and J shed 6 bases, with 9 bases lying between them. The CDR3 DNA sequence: TGTGCCACCAGTGATTCCAGAGGTGCCGGGGAGCTGTTTTTT. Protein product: CATSDSRGAGELFF.

The CDR3 DNA reads TGTGCCAGCAGCCAGTCCCCGGGGGTCACTGAAGCTTTCTTT. This encodes CASSQSPGVTEAFF. The chain has TRBV3-1 (or the pseudogene TRBV3-2) and TRBJ1-1; tentatively, D is TRBD1 (5 bases). In germline, CDR1 is LGHDT, CDR2 YNNKEL (reference sequence). This CDR3 has 14 residues. V was pared by 3 bases and J by 4 bases, with 12 bases between.

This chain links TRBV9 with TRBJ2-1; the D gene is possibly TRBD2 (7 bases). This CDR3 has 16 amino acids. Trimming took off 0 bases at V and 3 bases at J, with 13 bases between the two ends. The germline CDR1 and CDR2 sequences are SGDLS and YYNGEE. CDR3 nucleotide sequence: TGTGCCAGCAGCGTAGCTGGGGGGGCGGGCTACAATGAGCAGTTCTTC. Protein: CASSVAGGAGYNEQFF.

DNA of the CDR3: TGTGCCAGCACCCACCCTGGGACAACCCCTGAGCAGTACTTC. Amino acids: CASTHPGTTPEQYF. This rearrangement joins TRBV6-5 to TRBJ2-7, with D perhaps matching TRBD1 (6 bases). Deletions cut 7 bases from V and 7 bases from J, with 20 bases between. Looked up from germline, CDR1 is MNHEY and CDR2 is SVGAGI. The CDR3 sequence is 14 residues long.

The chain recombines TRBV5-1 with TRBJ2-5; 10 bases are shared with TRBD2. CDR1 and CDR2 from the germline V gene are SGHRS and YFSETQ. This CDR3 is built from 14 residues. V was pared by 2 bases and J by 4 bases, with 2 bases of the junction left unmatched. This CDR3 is CASSLQRGGETQYF. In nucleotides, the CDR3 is TGCGCCAGCAGCTTACAGCGGGGGGGAGAGACCCAGTACTTC.

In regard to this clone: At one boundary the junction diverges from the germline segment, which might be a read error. Here the CDR3 reads CASRLDRGLETQYF. The DNA for the CDR3 is TGCGCCAGCAGGTTGGACAGGGGGCTAGAGACCCAGTACTTC. The genes are TRBV5-1 and TRBJ2-5; 11 positions match TRBD1. Germline values: CDR1 SGHRS, CDR2 YFSETQ. This CDR3 has 14 amino acids.